The rows below give T cell receptor beta chains drawn from one sample of a study of blood T cell repertoires in COVID-19. Data came from immunoSEQ multiplex PCR; TCRdb stores just in-frame clones and leaves some out. The repertoire holds approximately 280,000 clones, about nine tenths seen once, with less than 2.5% in the top ten. The material sequenced was peripheral blood. The receptors were gathered from a man aged 50-60 years with acute or convalescent COVID-19. Each CDR3 is given with its conserved first and last residue. A D gene is named only where the DNA matches it firmly. A row's size may be missing; if present it is once, few, many or a size class.

-	-	TRBV6-4	TRBJ1-1	TGTGCCAGCAGCGATGGGCCCCGAGGGGAAGCTTTCTTT	CASSDGPRGEAFF
-	once	TRBV10-3	TRBJ1-4	TGTGCCATCAGTGACATCCCTAATGAAAAACTGTTTTTT	CAISDIPNEKLFF
-	-	TRBV7-8	TRBJ2-1	TGTGCCAGCAGCTTAGGAGGAGCATCCTACAATGAGCAGTTCTTC	CASSLGGASYNEQFF
TRBD1	-	TRBV27	TRBJ1-2	TGTGCCAGCAGTCCCTGGGACAGGGAGGGCTATGGCTACACCTTC	CASSPWDREGYGYTF
-	-	TRBV7-8	TRBJ1-1	TGTGCCAGCAGCCCGGACTGGAACACTGAAGCTTTCTTT	CASSPDWNTEAFF
-	-	TRBV5-1	TRBJ2-7	TGCGCCAGCAGCTTCGCGGGCTACGAGCAGTACTTC	CASSFAGYEQYF
-	once	TRBV7-9	TRBJ2-7	TGTGCCAGCAGCTTAGAAATCTTGGGCAGGCTCTCCTACGAGCAGTACTTC	CASSLEILGRLSYEQYF
-	-	TRBV4-1	TRBJ2-2	TGCGCCAGCAGCCAGGGGGCCAGGGAGCTGTTTTTT	CASSQGARELFF
-	-	TRBV5-4	TRBJ2-4	TGTGCCAGCAGCATAGGGAGTTTGATAGCCAAAAACATTCAGTACTTC	CASSIGSLIAKNIQYF
TRBD2	-	TRBV4-1	TRBJ2-7	TGCGCCAGCAGCCCGCTCGCCGCGGGGGGATACGAGCAGTACTTC	CASSPLAAGGYEQYF
-	-	TRBV18	TRBJ1-6	TGTGCCAGCTCACCTCGACAGGATGATTCACCCCTCCACTTT	CASSPRQDDSPLHF
TRBD2	few	TRBV10-3	TRBJ2-5	TGTGCCATCAGGGGGACTAGCGGGGGGCTAGAGACCCAGTACTTC	CAIRGTSGGLETQYF
TRBD1	-	TRBV6-4	TRBJ1-1	TGTGCCAGCAGGACAGGGGAAAAAGAAGCTTTCTTT	CASRTGEKEAFF
-	-	TRBV4-1	TRBJ2-7	TGCGCCAGCAGCCAAGATTGGGTCAGGGTCTACGAGCAGTACTTC	CASSQDWVRVYEQYF
TRBD1	-	TRBV6-1	TRBJ1-1	TGTGCCAGCAGTGAAAAGGGGGCACTCACTGAAGCTTTCTTT	CASSEKGALTEAFF
-	-	TRBV18	TRBJ1-1	TGTGCCAGCTCACCAGCCCGAAGCGGCACTGAAGCTTTCTTT	CASSPARSGTEAFF
-	-	TRBV6-5	TRBJ1-5	TGTGCCAGCGATCAGGGTCAGCCCCAGCATTTT	CASDQGQPQHF